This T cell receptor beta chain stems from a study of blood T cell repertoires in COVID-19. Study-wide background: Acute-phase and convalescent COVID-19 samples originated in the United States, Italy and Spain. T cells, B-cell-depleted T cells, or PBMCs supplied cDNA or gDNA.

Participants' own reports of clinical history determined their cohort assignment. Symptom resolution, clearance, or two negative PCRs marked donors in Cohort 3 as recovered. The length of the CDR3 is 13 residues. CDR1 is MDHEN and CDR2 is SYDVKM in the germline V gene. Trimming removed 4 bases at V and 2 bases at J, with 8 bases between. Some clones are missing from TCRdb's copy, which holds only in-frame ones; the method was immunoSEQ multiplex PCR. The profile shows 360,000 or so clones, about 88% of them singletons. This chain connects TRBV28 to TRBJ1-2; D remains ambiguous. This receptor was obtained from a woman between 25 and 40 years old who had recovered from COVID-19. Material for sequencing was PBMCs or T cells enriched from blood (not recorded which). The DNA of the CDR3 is TGTGCCAGCAGTTCCCCAGTGAACTATGGCTACACCTTC. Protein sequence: CASSSPVNYGYTF.